This record concerns one TCR beta chain sequence. Under the authors' procedure: From reference gene primer amplification, estimates of nucleated cell counts were derived. Using immunoSEQ multiplex PCR, the repertoire was profiled, and TCRdb retains in-frame clones only, with some absent. That table furnishes V, J and clone size, whereas the DNA furnished D and trimming. This table holds over 55,000 clones, roughly 82% found once. This sample stems from a study of blood T cell repertoires in COVID-19. Across the study: The United States, Italy and Spain provided the acute and convalescent COVID-19 samples. Sample material is recorded as cDNA or gDNA derived from T cells, B-cell-depleted T cells, or PBMCs.

Deletions cut 7 bases from V and 8 bases from J, with 17 bases between. This CDR3 is 13 amino acids long. Germline V gene lookup returns CDR1 SGHTA and CDR2 FQGNSA. This TCR was recovered from a human donor in a cohort sampled during active COVID-19. This chain joins TRBV7-2 and TRBJ1-2; D is unclear. The sequencing input was peripheral blood. In DNA form, the CDR3 reads TGTGCCAGCAACCAAGTGGCGGGAGGGGGCTACACCTTC. It encodes CASNQVAGGGYTF.